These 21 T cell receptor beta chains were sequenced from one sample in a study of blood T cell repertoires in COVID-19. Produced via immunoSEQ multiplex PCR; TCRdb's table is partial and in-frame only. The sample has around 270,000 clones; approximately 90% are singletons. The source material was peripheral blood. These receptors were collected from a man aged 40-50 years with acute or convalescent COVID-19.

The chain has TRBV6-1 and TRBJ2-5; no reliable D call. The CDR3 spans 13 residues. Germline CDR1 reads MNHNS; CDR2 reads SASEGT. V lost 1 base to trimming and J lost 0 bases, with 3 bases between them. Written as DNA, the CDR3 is TGTGCCAGCAGTGAAGACAACCAAGAGACCCAGTACTTC. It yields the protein CASSEDNQETQYF.

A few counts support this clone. CDR3 nucleotide sequence: TGTGCCAGCAGTTATGGGGAGTCCTATAATTCACCCCTCCACTTT. Encoded protein: CASSYGESYNSPLHF. The V call is TRBV6-5, the J call TRBJ1-6; no firm D call. The germline CDR1 and CDR2 sequences are MNHEY and SVGAGI. V was trimmed by 3 bases and J by 1 base, leaving 7 bases between them. The CDR3 has 15 residues.

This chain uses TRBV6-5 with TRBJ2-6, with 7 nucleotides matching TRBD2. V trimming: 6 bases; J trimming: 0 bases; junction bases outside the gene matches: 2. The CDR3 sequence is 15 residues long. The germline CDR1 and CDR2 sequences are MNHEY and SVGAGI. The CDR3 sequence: CASSRDYSGANVLTF. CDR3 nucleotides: TGTGCCAGCAGCCGGGACTACTCTGGGGCCAACGTCCTGACTTTC.

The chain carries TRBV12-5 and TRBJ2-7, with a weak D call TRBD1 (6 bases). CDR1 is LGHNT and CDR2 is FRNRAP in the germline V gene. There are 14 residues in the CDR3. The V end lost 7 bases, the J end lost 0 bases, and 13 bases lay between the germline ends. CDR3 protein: CASAPGHPSYEQYF. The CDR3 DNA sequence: TGTGCTAGTGCCCCGGGACATCCCTCCTACGAGCAGTACTTC. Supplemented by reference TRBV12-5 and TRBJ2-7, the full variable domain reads DARVTQTPRHKVTEMGQEVTMRCQPILGHNTVFWYRQTMMQGLELLAYFRNRAPLDDSGMPKDRFSAEMPDATLATLKIQPSEPRDSAVYFCASAPGHPSYEQYFGPGTRLTVT.

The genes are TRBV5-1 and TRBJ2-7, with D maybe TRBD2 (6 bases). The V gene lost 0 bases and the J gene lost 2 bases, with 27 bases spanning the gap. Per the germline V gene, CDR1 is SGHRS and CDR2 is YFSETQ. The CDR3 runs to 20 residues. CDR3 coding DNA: TGCGCCAGCAGCTTGGCCGGGGGACCGAGTGACCCTGTGGAGCCCTACGAGCAGTACTTC. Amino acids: CASSLAGGPSDPVEPYEQYF.

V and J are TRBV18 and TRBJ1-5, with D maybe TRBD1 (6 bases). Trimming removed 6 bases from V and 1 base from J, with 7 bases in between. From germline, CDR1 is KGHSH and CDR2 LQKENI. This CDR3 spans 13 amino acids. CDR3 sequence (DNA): TGTGCCAGCTCCCAGGGGAGCAATCAGCCCCAGCATTTT. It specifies CASSQGSNQPQHF.

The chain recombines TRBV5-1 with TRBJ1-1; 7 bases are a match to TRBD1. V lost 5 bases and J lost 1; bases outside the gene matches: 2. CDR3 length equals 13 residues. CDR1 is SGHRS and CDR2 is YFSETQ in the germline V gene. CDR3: CASRAGGNTEAFF. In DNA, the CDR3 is TGCGCCAGCAGAGCAGGGGGGAACACTGAAGCTTTCTTT.

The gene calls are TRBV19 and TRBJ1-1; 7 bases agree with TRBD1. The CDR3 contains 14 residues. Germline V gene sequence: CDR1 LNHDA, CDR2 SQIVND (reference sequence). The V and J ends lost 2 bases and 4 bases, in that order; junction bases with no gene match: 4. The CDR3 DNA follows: TGTGCCAGTAGTATAACAGGGGAAGGCACTGAAGCTTTCTTT. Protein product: CASSITGEGTEAFF.

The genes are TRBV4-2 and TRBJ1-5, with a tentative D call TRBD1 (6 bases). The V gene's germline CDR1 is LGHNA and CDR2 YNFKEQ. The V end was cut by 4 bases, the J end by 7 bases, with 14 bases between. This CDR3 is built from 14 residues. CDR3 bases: TGTGCCAGCAGCCCGACAGGAGAGGACCAGCCCCAGCATTTT. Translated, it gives CASSPTGEDQPQHF.

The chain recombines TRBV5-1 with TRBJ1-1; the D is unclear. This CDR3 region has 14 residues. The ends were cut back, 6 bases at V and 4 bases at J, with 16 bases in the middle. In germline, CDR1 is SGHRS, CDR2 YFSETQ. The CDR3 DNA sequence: TGCGCCAGCAACCTAGACCCTCCTTCCACTGAAGCTTTCTTT. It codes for CASNLDPPSTEAFF. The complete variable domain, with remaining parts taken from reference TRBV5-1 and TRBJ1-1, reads KAGVTQTPRYLIKTRGQQVTLSCSPISGHRSVSWYQQTPGQGLQFLFEYFSETQRNKGNFPGRFSGRQFSNSRSEMNVSTLELGDSALYLCASNLDPPSTEAFFGQGTRLTVV.

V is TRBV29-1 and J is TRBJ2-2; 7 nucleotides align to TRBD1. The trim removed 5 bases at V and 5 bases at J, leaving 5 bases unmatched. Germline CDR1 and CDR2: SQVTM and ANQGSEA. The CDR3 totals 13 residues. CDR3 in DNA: TGCAGCGTTCCGGGACAGCCTACCGGGGAGCTGTTTTTT. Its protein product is CSVPGQPTGELFF.

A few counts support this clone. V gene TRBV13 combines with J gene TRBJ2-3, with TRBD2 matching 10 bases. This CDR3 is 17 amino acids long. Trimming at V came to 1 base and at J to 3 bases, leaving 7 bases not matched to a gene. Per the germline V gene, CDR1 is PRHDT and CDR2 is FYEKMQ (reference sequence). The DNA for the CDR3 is TGTGCCAGCAGCTTAGCTCGAGCGGGGGGGCCGACAGATACGCAGTATTTT. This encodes CASSLARAGGPTDTQYF.

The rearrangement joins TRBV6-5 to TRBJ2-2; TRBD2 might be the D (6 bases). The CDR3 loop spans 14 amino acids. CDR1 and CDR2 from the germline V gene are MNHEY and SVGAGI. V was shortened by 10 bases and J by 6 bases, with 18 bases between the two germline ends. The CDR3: CAISLGGSAGELFF. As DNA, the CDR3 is TGTGCCATTAGTTTGGGGGGTTCGGCCGGGGAGCTGTTTTTT.

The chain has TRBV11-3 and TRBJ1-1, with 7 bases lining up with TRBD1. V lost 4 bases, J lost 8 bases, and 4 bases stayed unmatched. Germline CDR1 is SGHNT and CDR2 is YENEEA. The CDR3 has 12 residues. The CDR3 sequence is CASSYTTGEAFF. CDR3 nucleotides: TGTGCCAGCAGCTACACGACAGGGGAAGCTTTCTTT.

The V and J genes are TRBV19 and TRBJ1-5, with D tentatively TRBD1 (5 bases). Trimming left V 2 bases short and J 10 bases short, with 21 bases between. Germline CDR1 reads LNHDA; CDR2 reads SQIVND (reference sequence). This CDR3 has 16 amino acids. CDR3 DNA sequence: TGTGCCAGTAGTATAAGCTCCGGGGCCCGGGGGAACCCCCAGCATTTT. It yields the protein CASSISSGARGNPQHF.

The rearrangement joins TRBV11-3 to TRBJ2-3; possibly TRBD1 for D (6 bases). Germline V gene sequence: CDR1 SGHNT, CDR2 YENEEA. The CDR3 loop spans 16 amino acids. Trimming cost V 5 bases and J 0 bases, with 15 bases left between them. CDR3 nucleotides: TGTGCCAGCAGCCCCACTGGGGGCGGCAGCACAGATACGCAGTATTTT. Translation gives CASSPTGGGSTDTQYF.

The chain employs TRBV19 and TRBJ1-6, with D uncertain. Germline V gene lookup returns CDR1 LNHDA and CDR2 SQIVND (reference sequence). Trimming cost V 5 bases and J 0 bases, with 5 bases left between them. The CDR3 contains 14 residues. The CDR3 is CASSSYSYNSPLHF. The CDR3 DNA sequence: TGTGCCAGTAGTTCCTACTCCTATAATTCACCCCTCCACTTT.

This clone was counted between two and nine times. DNA of the CDR3: TGCGCCAGCAGCTTGCCTAGCGGGGGGGCCAACAATGAGCAGTTCTTC. Its protein product is CASSLPSGGANNEQFF. The rearrangement joins TRBV5-1 to TRBJ2-1, with 12 bases that match TRBD2. The CDR3 sequence is 16 residues long. J lost 5 bases, V lost 1 base, and 4 bases had no gene match. Germline V gives CDR1 SGHRS, CDR2 YFSETQ.

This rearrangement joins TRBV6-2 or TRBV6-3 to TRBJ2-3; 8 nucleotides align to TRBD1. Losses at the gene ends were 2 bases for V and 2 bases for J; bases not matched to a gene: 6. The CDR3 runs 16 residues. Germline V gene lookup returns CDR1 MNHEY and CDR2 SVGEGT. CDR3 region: CASSYGYRGNTDTQYF. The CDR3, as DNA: TGTGCCAGCAGTTACGGTTACAGGGGGAACACAGATACGCAGTATTTT.

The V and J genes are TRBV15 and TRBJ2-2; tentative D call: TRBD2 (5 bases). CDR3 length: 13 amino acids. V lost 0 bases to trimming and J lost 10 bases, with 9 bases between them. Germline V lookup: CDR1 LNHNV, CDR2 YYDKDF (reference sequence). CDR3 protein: CATSRDRGEELFF. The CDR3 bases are TGTGCCACCAGCAGAGATCGGGGTGAGGAGCTGTTTTTT.

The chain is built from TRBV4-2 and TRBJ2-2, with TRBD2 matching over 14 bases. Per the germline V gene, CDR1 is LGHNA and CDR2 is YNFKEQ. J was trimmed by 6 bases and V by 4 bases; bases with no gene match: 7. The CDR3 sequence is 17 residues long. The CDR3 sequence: CASSRKTSGGEAGELFF. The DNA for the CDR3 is TGTGCCAGCAGCCGAAAGACTAGCGGGGGGGAAGCCGGGGAGCTGTTTTTT.